This T cell receptor beta chain was documented in a study of patients and donors after allogeneic stem cell transplantation. TCRdb itself ran the RT-PCR reads through MiXCR, one entry per CDR3 protein. The sample lists about 400,000 distinct CDR3 sequences, roughly 17% occurring once. The source is a human donor who was either an allogeneic HSCT recipient or a stem cell or donor lymphocyte infusion donor (not recorded which). It is not recorded whose cells these are; they may come from a transplant donor. Sequenced material: blood, either unsorted or a sorted T cell fraction (not recorded which).

The chain's CDR3 is CASSTRTRNYGYTF. CDR3 DNA sequence: TGTGCCAGCAGCACCAGGACAAGGAACTATGGCTACACCTTC. The J gene is TRBJ1-2, the V gene TRBV6-1, with a tentative D call TRBD1 (5 bases). V lost 6 bases and J 2 bases, leaving 13 bases between the germline ends. CDR3 length: 14 amino acids. Looked up from germline, CDR1 is MNHNS and CDR2 is SASEGT.